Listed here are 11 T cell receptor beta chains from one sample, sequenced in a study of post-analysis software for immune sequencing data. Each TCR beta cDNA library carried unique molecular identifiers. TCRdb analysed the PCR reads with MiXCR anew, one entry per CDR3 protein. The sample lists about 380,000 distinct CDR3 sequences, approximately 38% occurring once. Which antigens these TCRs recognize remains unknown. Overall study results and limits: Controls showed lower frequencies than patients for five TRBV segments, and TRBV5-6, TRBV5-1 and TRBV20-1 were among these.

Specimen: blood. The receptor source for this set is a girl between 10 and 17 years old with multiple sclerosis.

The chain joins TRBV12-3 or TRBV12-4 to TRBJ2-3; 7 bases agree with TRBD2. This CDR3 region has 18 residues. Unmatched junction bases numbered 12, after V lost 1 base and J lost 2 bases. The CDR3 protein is CASSLGGLAALYTDTQYF. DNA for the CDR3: TGTGCCAGCAGTTTAGGTGGGCTAGCGGCTTTGTACACAGATACGCAGTATTTT.

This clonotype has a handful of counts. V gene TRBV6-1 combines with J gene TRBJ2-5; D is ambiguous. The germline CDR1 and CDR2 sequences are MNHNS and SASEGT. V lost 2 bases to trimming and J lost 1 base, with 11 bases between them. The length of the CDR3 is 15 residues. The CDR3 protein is CASSERLYSQETQYF. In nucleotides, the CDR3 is TGTGCCAGCAGTGAACGGTTGTACTCCCAAGAGACCCAGTACTTC.

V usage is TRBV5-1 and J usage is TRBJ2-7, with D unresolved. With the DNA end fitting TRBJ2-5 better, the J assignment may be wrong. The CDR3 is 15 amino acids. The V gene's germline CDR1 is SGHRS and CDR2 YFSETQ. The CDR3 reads CASSLEGTSWETQYF. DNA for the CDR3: TGCGCCAGCAGCTTGGAGGGCACCTCCTGGGAGACCCAGTACTTC.

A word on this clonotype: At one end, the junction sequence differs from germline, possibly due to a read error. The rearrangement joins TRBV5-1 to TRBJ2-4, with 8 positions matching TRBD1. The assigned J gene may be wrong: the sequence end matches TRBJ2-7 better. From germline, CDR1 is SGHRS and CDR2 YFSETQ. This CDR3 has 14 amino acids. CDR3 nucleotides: TGCACCAGCGGCCAGGCAGGGGGCGGCTACGAGCAGTACTTC. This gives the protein CTSGQAGGGYEQYF.

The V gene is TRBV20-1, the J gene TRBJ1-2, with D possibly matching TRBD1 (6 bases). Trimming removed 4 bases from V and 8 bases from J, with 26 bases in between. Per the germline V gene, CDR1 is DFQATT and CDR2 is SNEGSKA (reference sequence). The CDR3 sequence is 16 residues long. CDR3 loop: CSATRQEGGPDRGYTF. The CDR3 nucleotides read TGCAGTGCTACCCGACAGGAGGGGGGACCCGACAGAGGCTACACCTTC.

Written as DNA, the CDR3 is TGTGCCAGCAGCTTACTCGGTGGAAGCACAGATACGCAGTATTTT. This encodes CASSLLGGSTDTQYF. This chain joins TRBV7-3 and TRBJ2-3; D remains ambiguous. The CDR3 has 15 residues. Germline loops: CDR1 SGHTA, CDR2 FQGTGA. The V end lost 2 bases, the J end lost 0 bases, and 9 bases lay between the germline ends.

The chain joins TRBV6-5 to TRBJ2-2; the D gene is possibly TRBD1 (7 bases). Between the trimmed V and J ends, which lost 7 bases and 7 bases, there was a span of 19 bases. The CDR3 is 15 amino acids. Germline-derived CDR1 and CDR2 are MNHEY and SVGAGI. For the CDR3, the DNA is TGTGCCAGCACCTACTCCCCAGGGGGGATCGGGGAGCTGTTTTTT. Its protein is CASTYSPGGIGELFF.

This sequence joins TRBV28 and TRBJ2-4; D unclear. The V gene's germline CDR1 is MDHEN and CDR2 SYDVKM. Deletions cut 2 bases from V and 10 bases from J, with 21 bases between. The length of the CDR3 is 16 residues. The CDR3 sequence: CASSLPPAGSGRIQYF. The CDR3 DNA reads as TGTGCCAGCAGTTTACCCCCAGCAGGCTCGGGCCGGATTCAGTACTTC. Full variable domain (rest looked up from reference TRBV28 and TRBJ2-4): DVKVTQSSRYLVKRTGEKVFLECVQDMDHENMFWYRQDPGLGLRLIYFSYDVKMKEKGDIPEGYSVSREKKERFSLILESASTNQTSMYLCASSLPPAGSGRIQYFGAGTRLSVL.

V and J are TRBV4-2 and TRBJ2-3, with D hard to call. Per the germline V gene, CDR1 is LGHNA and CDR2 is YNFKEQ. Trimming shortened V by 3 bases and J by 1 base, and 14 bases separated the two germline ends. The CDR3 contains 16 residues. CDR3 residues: CASSHEGQRRTDTQYF. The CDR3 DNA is TGTGCCAGCAGCCATGAAGGGCAGCGTCGCACAGATACGCAGTATTTT.

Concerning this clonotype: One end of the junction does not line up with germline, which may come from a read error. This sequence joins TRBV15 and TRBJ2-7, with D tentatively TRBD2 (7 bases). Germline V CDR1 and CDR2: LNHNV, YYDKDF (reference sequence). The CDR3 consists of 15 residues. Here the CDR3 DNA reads TGTGCCATCAGCAGAGGGGGGGGTCGGATCTACGAGCAGTACTTC. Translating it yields CAISRGGGRIYEQYF. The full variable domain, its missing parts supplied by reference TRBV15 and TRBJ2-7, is DAMVIQNPRYQVTQFGKPVTLSCSQTLNHNVMYWYQQKSSQAPKLLFHYYDKDFNNEADTPDNFQSRRPNTSFCFLDIRSPGLGDTAMYLCAISRGGGRIYEQYFGPGTRLTVT.

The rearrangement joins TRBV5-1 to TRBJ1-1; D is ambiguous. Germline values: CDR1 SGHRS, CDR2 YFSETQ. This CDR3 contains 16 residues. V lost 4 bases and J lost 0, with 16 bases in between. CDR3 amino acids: CASSPAMVILNTEAFF. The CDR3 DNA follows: TGCGCCAGCAGCCCGGCTATGGTCATCTTGAACACTGAAGCTTTCTTT.